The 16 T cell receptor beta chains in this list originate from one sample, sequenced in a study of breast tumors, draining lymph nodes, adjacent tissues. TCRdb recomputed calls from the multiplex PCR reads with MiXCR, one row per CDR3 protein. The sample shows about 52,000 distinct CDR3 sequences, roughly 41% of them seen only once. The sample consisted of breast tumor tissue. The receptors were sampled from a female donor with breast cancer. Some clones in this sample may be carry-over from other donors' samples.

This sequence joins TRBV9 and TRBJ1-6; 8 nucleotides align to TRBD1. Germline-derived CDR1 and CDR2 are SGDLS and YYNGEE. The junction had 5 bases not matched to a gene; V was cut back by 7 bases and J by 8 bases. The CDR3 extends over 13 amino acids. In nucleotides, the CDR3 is TGTGCCAGCGGGACAGGTTCGGATTCACCCCTCCACTTT. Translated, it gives CASGTGSDSPLHF. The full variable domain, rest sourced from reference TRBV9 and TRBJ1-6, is DSGVTQTPKHLITATGQRVTLRCSPRSGDLSVYWYQQSLDQGLQFLIQYYNGEERAKGNILERFSAQQFPDLHSELNLSSLELGDSALYFCASGTGSDSPLHFGNGTRLTVT.

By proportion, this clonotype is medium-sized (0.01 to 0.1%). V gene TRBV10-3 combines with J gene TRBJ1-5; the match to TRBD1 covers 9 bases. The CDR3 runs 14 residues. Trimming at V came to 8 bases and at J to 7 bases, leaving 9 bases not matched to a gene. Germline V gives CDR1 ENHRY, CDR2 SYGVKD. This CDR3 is CAIGGTGQGQPQHF. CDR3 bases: TGTGCCATCGGCGGGACAGGGCAGGGGCAGCCCCAGCATTTT.

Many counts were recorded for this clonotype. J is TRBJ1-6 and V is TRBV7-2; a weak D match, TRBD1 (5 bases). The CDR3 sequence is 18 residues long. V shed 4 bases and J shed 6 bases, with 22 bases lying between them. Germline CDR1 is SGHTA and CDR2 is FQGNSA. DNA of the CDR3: TGTGCCAGCAGCTCGGTTACGCGGGACCTTCTAAGTAATTCACCCCTCCACTTT. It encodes CASSSVTRDLLSNSPLHF.

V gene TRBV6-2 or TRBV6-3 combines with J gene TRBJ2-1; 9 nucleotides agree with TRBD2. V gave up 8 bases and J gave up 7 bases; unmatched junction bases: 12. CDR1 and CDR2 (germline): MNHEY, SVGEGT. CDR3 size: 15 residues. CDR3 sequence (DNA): TGTGCCAGCGGAAGAATAGCGGGAGTGGGAAATGAGCAGTTCTTC. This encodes CASGRIAGVGNEQFF.

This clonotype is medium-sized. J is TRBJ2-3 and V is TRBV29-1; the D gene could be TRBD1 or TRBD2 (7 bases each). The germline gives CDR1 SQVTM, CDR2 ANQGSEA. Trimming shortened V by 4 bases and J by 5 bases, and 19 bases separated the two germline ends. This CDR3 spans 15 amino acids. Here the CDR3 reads CSVVRQGGNLDTQYF. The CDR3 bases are TGCAGCGTTGTGAGGCAGGGGGGGAACTTAGATACGCAGTATTTT.

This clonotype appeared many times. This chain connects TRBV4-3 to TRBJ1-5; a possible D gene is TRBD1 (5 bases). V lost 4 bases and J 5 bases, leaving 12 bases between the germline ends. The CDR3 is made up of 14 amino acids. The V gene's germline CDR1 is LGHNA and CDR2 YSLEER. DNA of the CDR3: TGCGCCAGCAGCCCTCGGGGGGGGGATCAGCCCCAGCATTTT. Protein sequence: CASSPRGGDQPQHF.

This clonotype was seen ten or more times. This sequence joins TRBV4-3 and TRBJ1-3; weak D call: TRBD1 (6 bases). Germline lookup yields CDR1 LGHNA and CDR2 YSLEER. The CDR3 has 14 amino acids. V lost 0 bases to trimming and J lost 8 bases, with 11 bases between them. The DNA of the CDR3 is TGCGCCAGCAGCCAAGAAGGGGGTACTGACACCATATATTTT. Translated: CASSQEGGTDTIYF.

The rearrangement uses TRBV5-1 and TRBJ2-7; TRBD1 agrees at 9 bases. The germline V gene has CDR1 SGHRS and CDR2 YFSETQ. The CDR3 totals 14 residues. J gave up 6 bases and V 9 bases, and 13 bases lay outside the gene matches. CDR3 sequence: CANKPGTGSSEQYF. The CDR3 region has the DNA TGCGCCAACAAACCCGGGACAGGGTCGTCCGAGCAGTACTTC.

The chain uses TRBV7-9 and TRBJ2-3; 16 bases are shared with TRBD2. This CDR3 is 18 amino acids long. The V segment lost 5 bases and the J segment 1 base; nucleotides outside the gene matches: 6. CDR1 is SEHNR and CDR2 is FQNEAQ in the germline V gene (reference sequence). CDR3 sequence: CASSEGLAGGAGTDTQYF. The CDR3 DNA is TGTGCCAGCAGCGAGGGACTAGCGGGAGGGGCTGGCACAGATACGCAGTATTTT.

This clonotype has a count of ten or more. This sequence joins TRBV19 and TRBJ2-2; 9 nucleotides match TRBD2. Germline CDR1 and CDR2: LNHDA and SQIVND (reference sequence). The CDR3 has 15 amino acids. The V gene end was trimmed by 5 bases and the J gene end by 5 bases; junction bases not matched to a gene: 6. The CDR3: CASSFASGITGELFF. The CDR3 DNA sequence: TGTGCCAGTAGTTTTGCTAGCGGGATAACCGGGGAGCTGTTTTTT.

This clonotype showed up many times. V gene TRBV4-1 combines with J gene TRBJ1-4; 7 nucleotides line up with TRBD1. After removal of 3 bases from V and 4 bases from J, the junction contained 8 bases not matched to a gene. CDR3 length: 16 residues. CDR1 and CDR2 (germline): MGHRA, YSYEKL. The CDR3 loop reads CASSQLGTAYNEKLFF. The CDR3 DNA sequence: TGCGCCAGCAGCCAGCTCGGGACAGCATATAATGAAAAACTGTTTTTT.

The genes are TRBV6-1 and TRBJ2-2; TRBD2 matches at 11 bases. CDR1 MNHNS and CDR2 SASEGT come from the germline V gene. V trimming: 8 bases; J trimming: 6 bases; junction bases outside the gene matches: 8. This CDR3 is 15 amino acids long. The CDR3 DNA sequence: TGTGCCAGCGCCCAACTAGCGGGAGACGCCGGGGAGCTGTTTTTT. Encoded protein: CASAQLAGDAGELFF.

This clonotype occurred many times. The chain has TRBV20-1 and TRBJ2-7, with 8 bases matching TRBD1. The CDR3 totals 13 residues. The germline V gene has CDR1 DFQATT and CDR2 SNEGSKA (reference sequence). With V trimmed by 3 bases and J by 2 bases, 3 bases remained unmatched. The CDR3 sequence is CSASPGQAYEQYF. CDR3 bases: TGCAGTGCTAGTCCGGGACAGGCCTACGAGCAGTACTTC.

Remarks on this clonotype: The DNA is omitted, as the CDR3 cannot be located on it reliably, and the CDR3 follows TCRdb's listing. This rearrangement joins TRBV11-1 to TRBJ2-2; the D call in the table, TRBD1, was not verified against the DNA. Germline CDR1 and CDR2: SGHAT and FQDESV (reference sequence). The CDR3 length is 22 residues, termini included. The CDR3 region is CASSLSLATEAFFGQGTGELFF.

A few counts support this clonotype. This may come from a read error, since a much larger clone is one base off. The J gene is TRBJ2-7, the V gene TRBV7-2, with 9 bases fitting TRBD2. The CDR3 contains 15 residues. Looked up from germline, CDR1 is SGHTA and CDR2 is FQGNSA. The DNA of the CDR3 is TGTGCCAACAGCTTACTCTTAGCGGGGGCCTACGAGCAGTACTTC. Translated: CANSLLLAGAYEQYF.

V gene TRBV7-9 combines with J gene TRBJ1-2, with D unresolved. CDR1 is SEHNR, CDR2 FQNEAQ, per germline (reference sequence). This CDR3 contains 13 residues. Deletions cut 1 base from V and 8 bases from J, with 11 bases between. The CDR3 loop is CASSLEAARGYTF. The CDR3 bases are TGTGCCAGCAGCTTAGAGGCAGCGCGGGGCTACACCTTC.